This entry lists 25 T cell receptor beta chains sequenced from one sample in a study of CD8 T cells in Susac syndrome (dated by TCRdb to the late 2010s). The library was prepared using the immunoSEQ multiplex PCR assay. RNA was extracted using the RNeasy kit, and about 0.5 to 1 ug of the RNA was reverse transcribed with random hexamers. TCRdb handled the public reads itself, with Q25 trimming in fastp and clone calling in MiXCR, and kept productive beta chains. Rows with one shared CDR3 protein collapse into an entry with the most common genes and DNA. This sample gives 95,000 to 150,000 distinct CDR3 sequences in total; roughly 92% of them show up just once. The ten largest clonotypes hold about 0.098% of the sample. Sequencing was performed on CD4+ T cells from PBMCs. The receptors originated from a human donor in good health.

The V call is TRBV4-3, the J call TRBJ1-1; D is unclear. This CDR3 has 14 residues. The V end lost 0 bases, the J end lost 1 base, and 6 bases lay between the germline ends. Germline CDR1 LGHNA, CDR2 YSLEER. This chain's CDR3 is CASSQDPKNTEAFF. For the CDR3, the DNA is TGCGCCAGCAGCCAAGATCCGAAGAACACTGAAGCTTTCTTT.

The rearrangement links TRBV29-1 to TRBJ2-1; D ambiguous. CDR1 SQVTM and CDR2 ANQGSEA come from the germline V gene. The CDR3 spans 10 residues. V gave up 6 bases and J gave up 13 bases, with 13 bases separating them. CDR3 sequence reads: CSVHNRRQFF. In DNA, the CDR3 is TGCAGCGTCCACAACCGGAGACAGTTCTTC.

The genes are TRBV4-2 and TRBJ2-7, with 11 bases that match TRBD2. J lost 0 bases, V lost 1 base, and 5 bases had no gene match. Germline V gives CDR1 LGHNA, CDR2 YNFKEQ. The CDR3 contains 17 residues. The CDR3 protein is CASSQGVTSGNSYEQYF. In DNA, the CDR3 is TGTGCCAGCAGCCAAGGGGTGACTAGCGGGAACTCCTACGAGCAGTACTTC.

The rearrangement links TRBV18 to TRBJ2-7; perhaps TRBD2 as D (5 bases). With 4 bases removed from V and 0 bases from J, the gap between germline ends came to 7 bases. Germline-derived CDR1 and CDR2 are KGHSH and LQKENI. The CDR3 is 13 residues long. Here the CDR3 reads CASSRGSSYEQYF. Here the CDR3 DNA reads TGTGCCAGCTCACGAGGGAGCTCCTACGAGCAGTACTTC.

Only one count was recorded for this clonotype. Written as DNA, the CDR3 is TGCAGCGTTGGGGAGGGACTGAGCTCCTACGAGCAGTACTTC. Amino acid sequence: CSVGEGLSSYEQYF. The chain links TRBV29-1 to TRBJ2-7, with 7 bases aligning to TRBD2. J gave up 0 bases and V 4 bases, and 6 bases lay outside the gene matches. The CDR3 totals 14 residues. Germline V gene lookup returns CDR1 SQVTM and CDR2 ANQGSEA.

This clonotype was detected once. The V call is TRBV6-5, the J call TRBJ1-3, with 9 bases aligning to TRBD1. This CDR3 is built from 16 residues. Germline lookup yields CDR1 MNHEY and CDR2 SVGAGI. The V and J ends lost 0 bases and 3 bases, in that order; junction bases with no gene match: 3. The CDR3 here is CASSYSQGAYGNTIYF. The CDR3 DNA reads TGTGCCAGCAGTTACTCACAGGGGGCTTATGGAAACACCATATATTTT.

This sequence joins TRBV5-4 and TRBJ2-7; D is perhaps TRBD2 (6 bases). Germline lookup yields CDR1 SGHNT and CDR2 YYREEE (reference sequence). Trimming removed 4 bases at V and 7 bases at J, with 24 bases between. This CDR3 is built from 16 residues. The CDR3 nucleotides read TGTGCCAGCAGCCCTTGGTCTCGGAGGGGCGCAAGGGAGCAGTACTTC. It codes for CASSPWSRRGAREQYF.

The CDR3 region has the DNA TGCGCCAGCAGCCAAGATATTACTAGGGCGGGACGTTACAATGAGCAGTTCTTC. Its protein product is CASSQDITRAGRYNEQFF. The chain links TRBV4-3 to TRBJ2-1, with D tentatively TRBD2 (6 bases). The V end lost 0 bases, the J end lost 4 bases, and 19 bases lay between the germline ends. The CDR3 has 18 amino acids. Germline V lookup: CDR1 LGHNA, CDR2 YSLEER.

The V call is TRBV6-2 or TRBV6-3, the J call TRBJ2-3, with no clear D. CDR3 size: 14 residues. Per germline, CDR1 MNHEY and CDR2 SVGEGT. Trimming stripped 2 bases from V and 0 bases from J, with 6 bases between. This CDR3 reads CASSYPDSTDTQYF. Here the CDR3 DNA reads TGTGCCAGCAGTTACCCCGATAGCACAGATACGCAGTATTTT.

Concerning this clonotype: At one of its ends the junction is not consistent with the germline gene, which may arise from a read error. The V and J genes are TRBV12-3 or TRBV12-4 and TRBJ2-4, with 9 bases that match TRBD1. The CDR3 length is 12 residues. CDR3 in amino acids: CASSQGTGRPFF. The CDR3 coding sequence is TGTGCCAGCAGTCAGGGGACAGGGCGACCATTCTTC.

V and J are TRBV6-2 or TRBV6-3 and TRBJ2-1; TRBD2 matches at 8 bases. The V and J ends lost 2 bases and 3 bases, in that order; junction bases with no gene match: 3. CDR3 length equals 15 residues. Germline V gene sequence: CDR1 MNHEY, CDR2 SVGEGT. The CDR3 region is CASSYAGGIYNEQFF. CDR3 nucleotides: TGTGCCAGCAGTTACGCGGGAGGAATCTACAATGAGCAGTTCTTC.

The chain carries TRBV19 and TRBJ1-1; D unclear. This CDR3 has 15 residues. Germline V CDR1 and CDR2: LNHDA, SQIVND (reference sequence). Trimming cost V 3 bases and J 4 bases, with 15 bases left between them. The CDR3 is CASSMGGSGGTEAFF. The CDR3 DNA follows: TGTGCCAGTAGTATGGGAGGGTCCGGCGGCACTGAAGCTTTCTTT.

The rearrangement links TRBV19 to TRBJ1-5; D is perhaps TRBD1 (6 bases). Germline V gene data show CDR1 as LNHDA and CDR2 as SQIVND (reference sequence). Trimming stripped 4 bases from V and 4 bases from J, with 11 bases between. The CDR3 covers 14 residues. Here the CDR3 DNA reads TGTGCCAGTAGTAAGAGGACAGCGAATCAGCCCCAGCATTTT. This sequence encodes CASSKRTANQPQHF.

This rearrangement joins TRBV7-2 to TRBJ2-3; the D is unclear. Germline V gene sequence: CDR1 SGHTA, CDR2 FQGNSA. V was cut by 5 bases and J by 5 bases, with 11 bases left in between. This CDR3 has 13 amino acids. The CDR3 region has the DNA TGTGCCAGCAGCCTATCGTTTTTAGATACGCAGTATTTT. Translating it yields CASSLSFLDTQYF.

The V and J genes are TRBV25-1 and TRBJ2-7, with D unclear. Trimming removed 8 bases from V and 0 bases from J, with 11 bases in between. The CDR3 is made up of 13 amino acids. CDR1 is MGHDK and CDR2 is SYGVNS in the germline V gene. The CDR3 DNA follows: TGTGCCAGCCTCAGAGGAGACTCCTACGAGCAGTACTTC. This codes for CASLRGDSYEQYF.

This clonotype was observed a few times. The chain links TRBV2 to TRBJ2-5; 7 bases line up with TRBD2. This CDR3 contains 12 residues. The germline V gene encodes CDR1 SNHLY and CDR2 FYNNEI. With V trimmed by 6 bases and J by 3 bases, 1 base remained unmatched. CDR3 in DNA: TGTGCCAGCAGGCTAGCGGAAGAGACCCAGTACTTC. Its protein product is CASRLAEETQYF.

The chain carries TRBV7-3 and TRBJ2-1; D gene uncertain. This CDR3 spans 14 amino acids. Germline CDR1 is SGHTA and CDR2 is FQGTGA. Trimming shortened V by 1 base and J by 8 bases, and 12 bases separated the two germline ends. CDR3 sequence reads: CASSLNPSWDEQFF. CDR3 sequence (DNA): TGTGCCAGCAGCTTAAATCCTAGTTGGGATGAGCAGTTCTTC.

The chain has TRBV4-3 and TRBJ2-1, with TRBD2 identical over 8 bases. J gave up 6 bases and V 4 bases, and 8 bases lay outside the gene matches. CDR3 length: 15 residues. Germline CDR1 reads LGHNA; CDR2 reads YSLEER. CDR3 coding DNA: TGCGCCAGCAGCCCCGGGCTAGCGGGTAGCAATGAGCAGTTCTTC. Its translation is CASSPGLAGSNEQFF.

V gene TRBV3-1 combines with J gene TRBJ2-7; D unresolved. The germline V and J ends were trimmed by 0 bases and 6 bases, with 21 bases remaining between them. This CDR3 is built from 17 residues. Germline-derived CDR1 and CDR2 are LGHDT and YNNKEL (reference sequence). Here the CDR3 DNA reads TGTGCCAGCAGCCAAGAAACGGTTGGTGCCAAGTGGGGCGAGCAGTACTTC. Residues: CASSQETVGAKWGEQYF.

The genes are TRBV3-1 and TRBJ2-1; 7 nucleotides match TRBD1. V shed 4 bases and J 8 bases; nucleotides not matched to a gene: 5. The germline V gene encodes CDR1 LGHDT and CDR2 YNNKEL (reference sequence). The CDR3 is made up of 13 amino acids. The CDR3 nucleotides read TGTGCCAGCAGCCGACAGGGAAAGGATGAGCAGTTCTTC. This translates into CASSRQGKDEQFF.

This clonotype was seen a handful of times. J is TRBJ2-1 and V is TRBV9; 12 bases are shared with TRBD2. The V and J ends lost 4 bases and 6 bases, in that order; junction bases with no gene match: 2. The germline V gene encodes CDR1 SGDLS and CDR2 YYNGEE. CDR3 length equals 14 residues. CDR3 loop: CASSLAGGPNEQFF. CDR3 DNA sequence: TGTGCCAGCAGCCTAGCGGGAGGGCCCAATGAGCAGTTCTTC.

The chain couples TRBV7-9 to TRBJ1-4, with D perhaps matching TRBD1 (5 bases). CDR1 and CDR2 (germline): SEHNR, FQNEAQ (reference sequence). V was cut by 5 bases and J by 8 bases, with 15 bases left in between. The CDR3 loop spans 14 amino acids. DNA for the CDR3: TGTGCCAGCAGCCGACCAGGGTTACAAGAAAAACTGTTTTTT. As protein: CASSRPGLQEKLFF.

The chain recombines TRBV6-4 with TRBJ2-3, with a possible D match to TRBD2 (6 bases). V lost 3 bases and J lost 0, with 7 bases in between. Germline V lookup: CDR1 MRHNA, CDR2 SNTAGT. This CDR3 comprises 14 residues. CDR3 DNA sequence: TGTGCCAGCAGTGAAGGGACTAGCACAGATACGCAGTATTTT. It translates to CASSEGTSTDTQYF.

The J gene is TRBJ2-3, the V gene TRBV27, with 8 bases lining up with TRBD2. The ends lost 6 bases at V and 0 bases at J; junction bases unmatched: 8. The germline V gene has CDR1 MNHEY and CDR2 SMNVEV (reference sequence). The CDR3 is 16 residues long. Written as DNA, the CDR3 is TGTGCCAGCAGGGGCACTAGCGGAGCTAGCACAGATACGCAGTATTTT. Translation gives CASRGTSGASTDTQYF.

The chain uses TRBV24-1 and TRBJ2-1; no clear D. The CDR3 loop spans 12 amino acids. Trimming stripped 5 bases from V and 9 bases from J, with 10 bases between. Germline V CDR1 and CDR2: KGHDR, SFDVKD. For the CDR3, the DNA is TGTGCCACCAGTGCTTTCCTGGGTGAGCAGTTCTTC. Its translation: CATSAFLGEQFF.